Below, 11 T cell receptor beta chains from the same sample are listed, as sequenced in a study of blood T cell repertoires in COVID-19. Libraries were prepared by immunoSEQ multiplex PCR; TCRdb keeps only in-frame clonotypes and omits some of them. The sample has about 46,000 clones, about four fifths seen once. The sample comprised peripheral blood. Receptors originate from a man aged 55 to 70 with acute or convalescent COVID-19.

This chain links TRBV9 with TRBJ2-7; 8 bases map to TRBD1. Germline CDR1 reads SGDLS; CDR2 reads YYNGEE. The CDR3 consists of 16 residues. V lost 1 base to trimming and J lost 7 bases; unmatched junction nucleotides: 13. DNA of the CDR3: TGTGCCAGCAGCGTAACCTCCCAGGGGGCTAGGGAGGAGCAGTACTTC. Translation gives CASSVTSQGAREEQYF.

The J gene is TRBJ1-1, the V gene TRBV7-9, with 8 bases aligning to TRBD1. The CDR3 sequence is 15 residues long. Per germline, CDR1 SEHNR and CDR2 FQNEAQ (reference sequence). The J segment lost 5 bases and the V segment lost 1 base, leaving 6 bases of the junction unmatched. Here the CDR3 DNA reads TGTGCCAGCAGCTTAGTTTCAGGGGGCAGTACTGAAGCTTTCTTT. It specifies CASSLVSGGSTEAFF.

Written as DNA, the CDR3 is TGTGCCAGCAGTGGAAGGACAGGCTCGCAGCAGTACTTC. Its translation: CASSGRTGSQQYF. This chain links TRBV25-1 with TRBJ2-7; 7 bases agree with TRBD1. Looked up from germline, CDR1 is MGHDK and CDR2 is SYGVNS. V dropped 4 bases and J dropped 8; count of bases not matched to a gene: 8. The CDR3 runs 13 residues.

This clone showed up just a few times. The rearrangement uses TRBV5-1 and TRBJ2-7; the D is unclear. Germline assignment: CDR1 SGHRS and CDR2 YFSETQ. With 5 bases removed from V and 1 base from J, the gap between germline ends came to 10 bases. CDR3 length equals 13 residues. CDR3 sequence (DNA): TGCGCCAGCAGTATTGACGGGTCCTACGAGCAGTACTTC. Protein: CASSIDGSYEQYF.

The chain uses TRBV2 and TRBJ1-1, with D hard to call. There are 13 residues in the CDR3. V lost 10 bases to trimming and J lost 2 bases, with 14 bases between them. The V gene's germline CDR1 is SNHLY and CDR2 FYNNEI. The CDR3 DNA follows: TGTGCCACCGGCGGAGAGCGTAACACTGAAGCTTTCTTT. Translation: CATGGERNTEAFF. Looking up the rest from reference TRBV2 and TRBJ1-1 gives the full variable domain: EPEVTQTPSHQVTQMGQEVILRCVPISNHLYFYWYRQILGQKVEFLVSFYNNEISEKSEIFDDQFSVERPDGSNFTLKIRSTKLEDSAMYFCATGGERNTEAFFGQGTRLTVV.

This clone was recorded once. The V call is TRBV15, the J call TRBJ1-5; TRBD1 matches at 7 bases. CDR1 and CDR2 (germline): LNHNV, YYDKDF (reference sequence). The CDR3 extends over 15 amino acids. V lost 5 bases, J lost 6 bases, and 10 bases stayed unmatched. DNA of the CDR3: TGTGCCACCAGCGAAAAGGGGGCGCCGGGTCAGCCCCAGCATTTT. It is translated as CATSEKGAPGQPQHF.

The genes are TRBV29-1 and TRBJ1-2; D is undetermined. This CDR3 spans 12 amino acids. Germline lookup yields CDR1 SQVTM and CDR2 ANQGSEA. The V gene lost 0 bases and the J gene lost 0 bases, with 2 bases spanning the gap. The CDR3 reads CSVEDSNYGYTF. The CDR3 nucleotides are TGCAGCGTTGAAGACTCTAACTATGGCTACACCTTC.

DNA of the CDR3: TGTGCCAGCAGCTTAGAGGGAGGGTGGTTTTCTGAAGCTTTCTTT. The encoded protein is CASSLEGGWFSEAFF. The gene calls are TRBV7-8 and TRBJ1-1; D not certain. V lost 1 base to trimming and J lost 6 bases, with 15 bases between them. Looked up from germline, CDR1 is SGHVS and CDR2 is FQNEAQ. This CDR3 spans 15 amino acids.

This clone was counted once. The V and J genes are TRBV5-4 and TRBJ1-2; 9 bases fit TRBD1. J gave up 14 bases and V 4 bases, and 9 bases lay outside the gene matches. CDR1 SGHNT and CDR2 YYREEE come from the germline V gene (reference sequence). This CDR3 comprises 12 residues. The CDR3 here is CASSPESGTGTF. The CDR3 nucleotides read TGTGCCAGCAGCCCTGAATCCGGGACAGGGACCTTC.

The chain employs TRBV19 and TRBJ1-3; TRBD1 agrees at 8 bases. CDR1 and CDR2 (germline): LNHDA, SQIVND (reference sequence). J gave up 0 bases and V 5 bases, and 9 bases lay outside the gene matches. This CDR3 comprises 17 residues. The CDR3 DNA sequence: TGTGCCAGTAGTCTACGGACAGGGCAGTTCTCTGGAAACACCATATATTTT. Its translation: CASSLRTGQFSGNTIYF.

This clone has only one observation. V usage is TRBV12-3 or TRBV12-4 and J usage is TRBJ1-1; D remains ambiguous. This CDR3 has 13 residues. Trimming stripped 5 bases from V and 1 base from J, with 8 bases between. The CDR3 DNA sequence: TGTGCCAGCAGTCTGGGCCCGAACACTGAAGCTTTCTTT. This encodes CASSLGPNTEAFF.